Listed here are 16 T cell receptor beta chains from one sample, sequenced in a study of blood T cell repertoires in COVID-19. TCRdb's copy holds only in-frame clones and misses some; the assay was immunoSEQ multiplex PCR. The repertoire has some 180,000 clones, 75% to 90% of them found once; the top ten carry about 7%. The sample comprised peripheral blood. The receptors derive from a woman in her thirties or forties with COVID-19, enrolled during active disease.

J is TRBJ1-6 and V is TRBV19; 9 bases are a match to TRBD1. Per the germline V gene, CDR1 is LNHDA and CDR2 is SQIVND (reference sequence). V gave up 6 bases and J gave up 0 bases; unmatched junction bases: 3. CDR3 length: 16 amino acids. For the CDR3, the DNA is TGTGCCAGTAGCGGACAGGGGAGCTCCTATAATTCACCCCTCCACTTT. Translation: CASSGQGSSYNSPLHF.

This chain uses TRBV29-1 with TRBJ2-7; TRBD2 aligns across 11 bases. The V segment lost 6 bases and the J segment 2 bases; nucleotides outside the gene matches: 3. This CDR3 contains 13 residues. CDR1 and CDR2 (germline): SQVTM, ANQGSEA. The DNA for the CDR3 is TGCAGCGTCATAGCGGGAGGGGCCTACGAGCAGTACTTC. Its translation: CSVIAGGAYEQYF.

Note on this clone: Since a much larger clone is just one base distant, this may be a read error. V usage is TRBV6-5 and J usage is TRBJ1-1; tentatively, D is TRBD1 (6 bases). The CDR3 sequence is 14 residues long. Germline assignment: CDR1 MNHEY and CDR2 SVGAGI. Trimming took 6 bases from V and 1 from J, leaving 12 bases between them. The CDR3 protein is CASSPRTENTEAFF. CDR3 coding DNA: TGTGCCAGCAGCCCGCGGACAGAGAACACTGAAGCTTTCTTT.

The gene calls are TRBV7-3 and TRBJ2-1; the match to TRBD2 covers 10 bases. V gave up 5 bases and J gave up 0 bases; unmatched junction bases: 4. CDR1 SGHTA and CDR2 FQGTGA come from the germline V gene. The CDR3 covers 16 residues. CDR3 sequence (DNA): TGTGCCAGCAGCCCACTAGCGGGAAGCTCCTACAATGAGCAGTTCTTC. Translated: CASSPLAGSSYNEQFF.

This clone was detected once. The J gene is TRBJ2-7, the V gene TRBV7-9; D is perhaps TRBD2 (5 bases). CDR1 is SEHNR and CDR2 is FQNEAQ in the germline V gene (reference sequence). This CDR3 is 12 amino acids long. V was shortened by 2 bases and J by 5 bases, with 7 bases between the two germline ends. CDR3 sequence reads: CASSLRENEQYF. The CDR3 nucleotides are TGTGCCAGCAGCTTAAGGGAGAACGAGCAGTACTTC.

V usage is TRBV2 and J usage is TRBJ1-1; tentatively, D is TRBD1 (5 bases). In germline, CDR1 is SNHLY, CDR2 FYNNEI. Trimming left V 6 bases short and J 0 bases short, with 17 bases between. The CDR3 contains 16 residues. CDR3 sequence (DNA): TGTGCCAGCAGAGATCGTGGGGGGACCCTGAACACTGAAGCTTTCTTT. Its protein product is CASRDRGGTLNTEAFF.

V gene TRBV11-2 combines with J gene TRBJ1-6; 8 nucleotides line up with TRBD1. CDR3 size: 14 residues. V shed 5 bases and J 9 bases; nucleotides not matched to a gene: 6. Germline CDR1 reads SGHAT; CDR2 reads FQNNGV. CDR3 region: CASSADRAGSPLHF. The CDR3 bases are TGTGCCAGCAGCGCGGACAGGGCGGGTTCACCCCTCCACTTT.

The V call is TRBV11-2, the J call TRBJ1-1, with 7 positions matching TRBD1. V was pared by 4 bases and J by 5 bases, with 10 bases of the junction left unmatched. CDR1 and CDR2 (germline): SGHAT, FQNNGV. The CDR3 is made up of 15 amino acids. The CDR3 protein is CASSSLRTGGTEAFF. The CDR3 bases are TGTGCCAGCAGCTCCTTGAGGACAGGAGGAACTGAAGCTTTCTTT.

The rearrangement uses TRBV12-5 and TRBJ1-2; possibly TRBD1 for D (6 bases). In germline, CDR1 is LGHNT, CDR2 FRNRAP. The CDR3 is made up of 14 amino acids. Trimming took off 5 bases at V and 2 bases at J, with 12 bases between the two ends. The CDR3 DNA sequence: TGTGCTAGTGGTACAGGGAGCCCAAACTATGGCTACACCTTC. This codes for CASGTGSPNYGYTF.

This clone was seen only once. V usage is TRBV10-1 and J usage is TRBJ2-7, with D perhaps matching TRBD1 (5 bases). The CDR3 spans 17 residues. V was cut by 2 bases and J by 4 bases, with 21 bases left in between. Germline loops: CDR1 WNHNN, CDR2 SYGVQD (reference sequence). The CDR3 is CASSETPGRVAEYEQYF. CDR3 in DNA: TGCGCCAGCAGTGAGACTCCTGGCAGGGTTGCGGAATACGAGCAGTACTTC.

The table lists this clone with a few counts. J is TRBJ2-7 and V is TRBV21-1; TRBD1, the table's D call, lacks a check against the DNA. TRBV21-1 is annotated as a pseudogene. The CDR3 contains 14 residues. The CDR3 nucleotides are TGTGCCAGCAGTCAAGGGACAGAATTCCACGAGCAGTACTTC. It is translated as CASSQGTEFHEQYF.

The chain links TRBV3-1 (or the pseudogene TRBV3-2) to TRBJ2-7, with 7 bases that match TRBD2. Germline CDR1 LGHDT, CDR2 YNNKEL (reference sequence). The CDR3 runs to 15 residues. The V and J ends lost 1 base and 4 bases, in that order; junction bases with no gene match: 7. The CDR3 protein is CASSQGLAGGYEQYF. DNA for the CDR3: TGTGCCAGCAGCCAAGGGTTAGCGGGCGGTTACGAGCAGTACTTC.

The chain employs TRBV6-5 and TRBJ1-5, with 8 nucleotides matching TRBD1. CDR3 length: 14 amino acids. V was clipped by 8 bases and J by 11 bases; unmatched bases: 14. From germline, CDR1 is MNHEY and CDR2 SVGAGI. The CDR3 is CASSGDRRISAQHF. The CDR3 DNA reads TGTGCCAGCTCTGGGGACAGGCGCATATCGGCCCAGCATTTT.

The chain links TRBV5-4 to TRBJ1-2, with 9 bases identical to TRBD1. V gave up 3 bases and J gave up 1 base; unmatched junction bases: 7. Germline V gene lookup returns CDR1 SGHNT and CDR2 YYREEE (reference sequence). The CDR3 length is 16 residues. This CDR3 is CASSSPGTGRNYGYTF. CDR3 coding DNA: TGTGCCAGCAGCTCCCCCGGGACAGGGCGTAACTATGGCTACACCTTC.

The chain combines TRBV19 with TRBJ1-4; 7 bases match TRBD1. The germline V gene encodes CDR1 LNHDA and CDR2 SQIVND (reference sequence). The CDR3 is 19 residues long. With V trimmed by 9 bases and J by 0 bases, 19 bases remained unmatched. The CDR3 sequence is CASEAWGLGQRTTNEKLFF. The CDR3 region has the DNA TGTGCCAGCGAGGCCTGGGGGTTGGGACAGCGCACAACTAATGAAAAACTGTTTTTT.

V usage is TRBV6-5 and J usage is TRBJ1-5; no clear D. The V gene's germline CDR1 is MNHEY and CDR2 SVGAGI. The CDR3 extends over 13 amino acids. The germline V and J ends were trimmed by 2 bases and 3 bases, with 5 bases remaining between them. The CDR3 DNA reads TGTGCCAGCAGTTACGGCCCCAATCAGCCCCAGCATTTT. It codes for CASSYGPNQPQHF.